Below, 31 T cell receptor beta chains from the same sample are listed, as sequenced in a study of T cell responses to AZD1222 COVID-19 vaccine. The table came from immunoSEQ multiplex PCR; TCRdb's copy has only in-frame clones and leaves some out. Of around 79,000 clones listed, nearly 90% are singletons. Sequencing used peripheral blood, obtained on day 0 of AZD1222 vaccination. These receptors were obtained from an adult in good health.

The rearrangement uses TRBV7-2 and TRBJ1-2; 7 bases align to TRBD1. V was clipped by 0 bases and J by 4 bases; unmatched bases: 5. The CDR3 covers 15 residues. Germline values: CDR1 SGHTA, CDR2 FQGNSA. CDR3 sequence: CASSLAEGAPYGYTF. DNA of the CDR3: TGTGCCAGCAGCTTAGCGGAGGGGGCGCCCTATGGCTACACCTTC.

The V call is TRBV6-2 or TRBV6-3, the J call TRBJ1-3, with D hard to call. Germline CDR1 and CDR2: MNHEY and SVGEGT. Trimming cost V 2 bases and J 0 bases, with 8 bases left between them. CDR3 length: 15 amino acids. CDR3 bases: TGTGCCAGCAGTTACGATGCGATCTCTGGAAACACCATATATTTT. Translating it yields CASSYDAISGNTIYF.

The CDR3 spells CAIRSEGGTEAFF. The CDR3 DNA reads TGTGCCATCAGGTCGGAGGGAGGCACTGAAGCTTTCTTT. The chain couples TRBV10-3 to TRBJ1-1, with D unclear. This CDR3 is built from 13 residues. Germline V gene data show CDR1 as ENHRY and CDR2 as SYGVKD. V dropped 6 bases and J dropped 4 bases, with 12 bases sitting between them.

The V gene is TRBV5-1, the J gene TRBJ2-7; D not certain. Germline CDR1 and CDR2: SGHRS and YFSETQ. V lost 2 bases, J lost 1 base, and 13 bases lay in between. The CDR3 sequence is 15 residues long. The CDR3 region has the DNA TGCGCCAGCAGCTTACGGATGGGTACATCCTACGAGCAGTACTTC. Translation: CASSLRMGTSYEQYF.

This rearrangement joins TRBV6-1 to TRBJ2-5; 7 bases agree with TRBD1. The CDR3 covers 14 residues. Per the germline V gene, CDR1 is MNHNS and CDR2 is SASEGT. V was clipped by 7 bases and J by 5 bases; unmatched bases: 10. CDR3 region: CASTVTGLLETQYF. For the CDR3, the DNA is TGTGCCAGCACTGTGACAGGGCTCTTGGAGACCCAGTACTTC.

The genes are TRBV5-1 and TRBJ2-3, with TRBD2 identical over 7 bases. Germline V gives CDR1 SGHRS, CDR2 YFSETQ. V trimming: 0 bases; J trimming: 2 bases; junction bases outside the gene matches: 9. This CDR3 contains 17 residues. In DNA form, the CDR3 reads TGCGCCAGCAGCTTGGCCTGGGGAGGGATTAACACAGATACGCAGTATTTT. As protein: CASSLAWGGINTDTQYF.

This clone was seen just once. The chain joins TRBV29-1 to TRBJ1-1; the D gene is possibly TRBD1 (5 bases). CDR1 is SQVTM, CDR2 ANQGSEA, per germline. The V end was cut by 7 bases, the J end by 0 bases, with 15 bases between. The length of the CDR3 is 14 residues. CDR3 DNA: TGCAGCGCCTCTCTAGGGACCTTGAACACTGAAGCTTTCTTT. Protein product: CSASLGTLNTEAFF.

The chain couples TRBV30 to TRBJ2-3; D gene uncertain. From germline, CDR1 is GTSNPN and CDR2 SVGIG (reference sequence). CDR3 length equals 11 residues. V gave up 2 bases and J gave up 2 bases, with 2 bases separating them. CDR3 region: CAWSYTDTQYF. As DNA, the CDR3 is TGTGCCTGGAGTTACACAGATACGCAGTATTTT.

This chain connects TRBV7-9 to TRBJ2-7, with a weak D call TRBD1 (7 bases). The germline gives CDR1 SEHNR, CDR2 FQNEAQ (reference sequence). CDR3 size: 14 residues. V lost 5 bases to trimming and J lost 4 bases, with 15 bases between them. CDR3 residues: CASSEQQGRYEQYF. The CDR3 DNA follows: TGTGCCAGCAGCGAGCAACAGGGGAGGTACGAGCAGTACTTC.

The J gene is TRBJ1-5, the V gene TRBV5-1; D ambiguous. The CDR3 covers 14 residues. Germline V gives CDR1 SGHRS, CDR2 YFSETQ. The germline V and J ends were trimmed by 0 bases and 1 base, with 5 bases remaining between them. The CDR3 protein is CASSLAPSNQPQHF. In DNA form, the CDR3 reads TGCGCCAGCAGCTTGGCTCCGAGCAATCAGCCCCAGCATTTT.

The chain employs TRBV4-1 and TRBJ1-2; D call uncertain. V shed 4 bases and J shed 8 bases, with 20 bases lying between them. The CDR3 length is 15 residues. The V gene's germline CDR1 is MGHRA and CDR2 YSYEKL. The CDR3 here is CASSLTPVGLGGYTF. The DNA for the CDR3 is TGCGCCAGCAGCCTGACGCCCGTAGGCTTGGGAGGCTACACCTTC.

The chain carries TRBV9 and TRBJ1-5; D remains ambiguous. Germline values: CDR1 SGDLS, CDR2 YYNGEE. V dropped 1 base and J dropped 0 bases, with 8 bases sitting between them. The CDR3 totals 15 residues. The CDR3 sequence is CASSVSGNSNQPQHF. CDR3 nucleotides: TGTGCCAGCAGCGTATCGGGCAATAGCAATCAGCCCCAGCATTTT.

The chain joins TRBV2 to TRBJ2-2; 9 bases line up with TRBD2. J lost 1 base, V lost 6 bases, and 3 bases had no gene match. Germline CDR1 and CDR2: SNHLY and FYNNEI. The CDR3 length is 15 residues. CDR3 sequence reads: CASRRTSVNTGELFF. As DNA, the CDR3 is TGTGCCAGCAGGAGGACTAGCGTGAACACCGGGGAGCTGTTTTTT. Supplemented by reference TRBV2 and TRBJ2-2, the full variable domain reads EPEVTQTPSHQVTQMGQEVILRCVPISNHLYFYWYRQILGQKVEFLVSFYNNEISEKSEIFDDQFSVERPDGSNFTLKIRSTKLEDSAMYFCASRRTSVNTGELFFGEGSRLTVL.

The chain couples TRBV27 to TRBJ2-7, with TRBD2 matching over 11 bases. CDR1 MNHEY and CDR2 SMNVEV come from the germline V gene (reference sequence). The CDR3 loop spans 17 amino acids. J gave up 6 bases and V 0 bases, and 10 bases lay outside the gene matches. CDR3: CASSLSPVGLAVSEQYF. The CDR3 DNA sequence: TGTGCCAGCAGTTTATCGCCGGTGGGACTAGCGGTGAGCGAGCAGTACTTC.

This sequence joins TRBV9 and TRBJ1-1; the match to TRBD1 covers 7 bases. The trim removed 4 bases at V and 3 bases at J, leaving 6 bases unmatched. The V gene's germline CDR1 is SGDLS and CDR2 YYNGEE. This CDR3 spans 14 amino acids. CDR3 DNA: TGTGCCAGCAGCCCCCTCACAGGGGACACTGAAGCTTTCTTT. As protein: CASSPLTGDTEAFF.

The chain uses TRBV10-2 and TRBJ2-7; D tentatively reads TRBD1 or TRBD2 (5 bases each). The length of the CDR3 is 15 residues. Germline CDR1 WSHSY, CDR2 SAAADI. Trimming stripped 2 bases from V and 3 bases from J, with 14 bases between. CDR3 region: CASSERQGRSYEQYF. The DNA of the CDR3 is TGCGCCAGCAGTGAGCGGCAGGGACGCAGCTACGAGCAGTACTTC.

This clone was seen a handful of times. V usage is TRBV18 and J usage is TRBJ1-5, with D unresolved. Germline V CDR1 and CDR2: KGHSH, LQKENI. The CDR3 has 15 residues. Trimming cost V 4 bases and J 3 bases, with 13 bases left between them. CDR3 protein: CASSRAGGFNQPQHF. The CDR3 coding sequence is TGTGCCAGCTCACGTGCTGGAGGGTTCAATCAGCCCCAGCATTTT.

This clone was observed once. V gene TRBV9 combines with J gene TRBJ1-1, with TRBD1 identical over 9 bases. V trimming: 3 bases; J trimming: 3 bases; junction bases outside the gene matches: 6. The CDR3 has 15 amino acids. CDR1 is SGDLS and CDR2 is YYNGEE in the germline V gene. The CDR3 nucleotides read TGTGCCAGCAGCGCAGGGACAGGGTGGGACACTGAAGCTTTCTTT. Its protein product is CASSAGTGWDTEAFF.

J is TRBJ1-5 and V is TRBV6-5; D is ambiguous. The germline V gene has CDR1 MNHEY and CDR2 SVGAGI. The V end lost 6 bases, the J end lost 4 bases, and 7 bases lay between the germline ends. This CDR3 region has 12 residues. As DNA, the CDR3 is TGTGCCAGCAGCGACCCTAATCAGCCCCAGCATTTT. The encoded protein is CASSDPNQPQHF.

There are a few counts of this clone. The V and J genes are TRBV11-2 and TRBJ2-5; TRBD2 matches at 10 bases. Per germline, CDR1 SGHAT and CDR2 FQNNGV. V lost 4 bases to trimming and J lost 5 bases; unmatched junction nucleotides: 7. The CDR3 is 15 amino acids. The CDR3 spells CASSSSSGSYETQYF. CDR3 nucleotide sequence: TGTGCCAGCAGCTCCTCTAGCGGGAGTTATGAGACCCAGTACTTC.

V gene TRBV11-3 combines with J gene TRBJ2-2, with 10 bases identical to TRBD1. There are 15 residues in the CDR3. Germline CDR1 SGHNT, CDR2 YENEEA. Unmatched junction bases numbered 6, after V lost 4 bases and J lost 7 bases. The CDR3 bases are TGTGCCAGCAGCTCCCCCGGGACAGGGGTCGGGGAGCTGTTTTTT. It codes for CASSSPGTGVGELFF.

The gene calls are TRBV2 and TRBJ1-2; D gene unclear. The germline V and J ends were trimmed by 3 bases and 0 bases, with 11 bases remaining between them. The CDR3 totals 15 residues. The V gene's germline CDR1 is SNHLY and CDR2 FYNNEI. In DNA form, the CDR3 reads TGTGCCAGCAGTGATAGGGCCCAAGCTAACTATGGCTACACCTTC. It translates to CASSDRAQANYGYTF.

To note about this clone: The germline gene is not matched at one end of the junction; a read error may be the cause. The chain recombines TRBV19 with TRBJ1-1, with D unresolved. The germline CDR1 and CDR2 sequences are LNHDA and SQIVND (reference sequence). CDR3 length equals 14 residues. The CDR3 DNA is TGTGCCAATAGTGCCCTAAGAGGTTACACTGAAGCTTTCTTT. This encodes CANSALRGYTEAFF.

The V gene is TRBV3-1 (or the pseudogene TRBV3-2), the J gene TRBJ2-1; 7 positions match TRBD1. Germline lookup yields CDR1 LGHDT and CDR2 YNNKEL (reference sequence). After removal of 4 bases from V and 5 bases from J, the junction contained 14 bases not matched to a gene. The CDR3 is made up of 17 amino acids. In DNA, the CDR3 is TGTGCCAGCAGCCCGAGCCATGGGACCAGGGGGAACAATGAGCAGTTCTTC. Its translation is CASSPSHGTRGNNEQFF.

The chain links TRBV11-2 to TRBJ2-7; 7 nucleotides align to TRBD1. Germline CDR1 reads SGHAT; CDR2 reads FQNNGV. The CDR3 is 14 residues long. J gave up 3 bases and V 4 bases, and 6 bases lay outside the gene matches. Here the CDR3 reads CASSSGDSLYEQYF. In DNA form, the CDR3 reads TGTGCCAGCAGCTCCGGGGACAGCCTCTACGAGCAGTACTTC.

The CDR3 is CASSNAWNGYNEQFF. The CDR3 nucleotides read TGTGCCAGCAGCAATGCCTGGAATGGATACAATGAGCAGTTCTTC. V gene TRBV21-1 combines with J gene TRBJ2-1. TRBV21-1 is classified as a pseudogene. The CDR3 totals 15 residues.

This clone was counted between two and nine times. CDR3 residues: CASRNRGNTGELFF. CDR3 DNA sequence: TGTGCCAGCAGGAACAGGGGGAACACCGGGGAGCTGTTTTTT. The V call is TRBV25-1, the J call TRBJ2-2, with 7 bases lining up with TRBD1. Per the germline V gene, CDR1 is MGHDK and CDR2 is SYGVNS. The CDR3 length is 14 residues. Germline trimming cut 6 bases from V and 1 base from J; bases unmatched to any gene: 2.

Many counts were recorded for this clone. The rearrangement joins TRBV4-3 to TRBJ1-5; D gene ambiguous. CDR3 length: 17 amino acids. From germline, CDR1 is LGHNA and CDR2 YSLEER. The V end lost 0 bases, the J end lost 0 bases, and 12 bases lay between the germline ends. The CDR3 loop reads CASSQERQAYSNQPQHF. CDR3 sequence (DNA): TGCGCCAGCAGCCAAGAACGGCAGGCGTATAGCAATCAGCCCCAGCATTTT.

The J gene is TRBJ1-3, the V gene TRBV10-3; D gene unclear. V was clipped by 9 bases and J by 0 bases, with 15 bases between them. The CDR3 runs 15 residues. Germline V gene sequence: CDR1 ENHRY, CDR2 SYGVKD. The CDR3 is CAMRPTGDSGNTIYF. The CDR3 nucleotides read TGTGCCATGAGGCCCACGGGAGACTCTGGAAACACCATATATTTT.

This clone was seen more than once but under ten times. The rearrangement uses TRBV6-5 and TRBJ1-2; TRBD1 matches at 7 bases. Germline loops: CDR1 MNHEY, CDR2 SVGAGI. The CDR3 extends over 13 amino acids. Trimming took 6 bases from V and 7 from J; bases not matched to a gene: 8. CDR3 region: CASRRQGDGGYTF. The DNA for the CDR3 is TGTGCCAGCAGGAGACAGGGAGACGGTGGCTACACCTTC.

The DNA for the CDR3 is TGCGCCAGCAGCCGCCGGACGGACCTGAGGGAGACCCAGTACTTC. This codes for CASSRRTDLRETQYF. V gene TRBV5-1 combines with J gene TRBJ2-5; D is unresolved. V was trimmed by 4 bases and J by 5 bases, leaving 18 bases between them. The V gene's germline CDR1 is SGHRS and CDR2 YFSETQ. The CDR3 sequence is 15 residues long.